This T cell receptor beta chain originates from a study of CXCR3-negative and CXCR3-positive naive CD8 T cells. In preparing the TRB cDNA libraries, 5' RACE with UMI labels was used. TCRdb re-called the 5' RACE reads; one entry per CDR3 protein, DNA not given. This listing includes around 66,000 distinct CDR3 sequences. Points from the study as a whole: Each naive subset displayed comparably high diversity, whereas memory CD8+ cells displayed much lower diversity. For CXCR3-positive naive cells, TRB CDR3s were more hydrophobic than those of CXCR3-negative naive cells. Naive cells that were CXCR3-negative or CXCR3-positive used TRBV-TRBJ genes alike, while memory cells diverged.

The V gene's germline CDR1 is SGHTA and CDR2 FQGTGA. The CDR3 has 13 amino acids. Note on this clonotype: Its antigen is unknown.

The rearrangement links TRBV7-3 to TRBJ2-3; the TRBD1 assignment by TCRdb is unverifiable without DNA. The sequence came from a human donor in good health. Some clones in this sample may be carry-over from other donors' samples. Sequencing used naive CXCR3+ CD8+ T cells from blood. Subset denoted: CD45RO-CCR7+CD27+CD95- naive CD8+ T cells expressing CXCR3 (TNR3+). This CDR3 is CASSSAGGDTQYF. The variable domain in full, completed from reference TRBV7-3 and TRBJ2-3, reads GAGVSQTPSNKVTEKGKYVELRCDPISGHTALYWYRQSLGQGPEFLIYFQGTGAADDSGLPNDRFFAVRPEGSVSTLKIQRTERGDSAVYLCASSSAGGDTQYFGPGTRLTVL.